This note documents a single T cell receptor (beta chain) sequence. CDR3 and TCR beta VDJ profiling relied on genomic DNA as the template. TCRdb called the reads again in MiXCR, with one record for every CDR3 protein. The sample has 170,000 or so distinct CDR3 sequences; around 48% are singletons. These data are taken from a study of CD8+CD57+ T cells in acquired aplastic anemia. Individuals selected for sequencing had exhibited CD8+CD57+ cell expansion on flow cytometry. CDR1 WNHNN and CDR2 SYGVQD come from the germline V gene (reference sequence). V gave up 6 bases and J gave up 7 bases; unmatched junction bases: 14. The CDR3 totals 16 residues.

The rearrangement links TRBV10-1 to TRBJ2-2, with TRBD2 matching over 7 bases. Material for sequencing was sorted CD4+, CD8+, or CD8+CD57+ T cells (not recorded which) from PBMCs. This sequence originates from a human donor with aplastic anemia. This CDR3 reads CASSQESGEGHGELFF. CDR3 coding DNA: TGCGCCAGCAGCCAAGAGTCCGGGGAGGGCCACGGGGAGCTGTTTTTT.